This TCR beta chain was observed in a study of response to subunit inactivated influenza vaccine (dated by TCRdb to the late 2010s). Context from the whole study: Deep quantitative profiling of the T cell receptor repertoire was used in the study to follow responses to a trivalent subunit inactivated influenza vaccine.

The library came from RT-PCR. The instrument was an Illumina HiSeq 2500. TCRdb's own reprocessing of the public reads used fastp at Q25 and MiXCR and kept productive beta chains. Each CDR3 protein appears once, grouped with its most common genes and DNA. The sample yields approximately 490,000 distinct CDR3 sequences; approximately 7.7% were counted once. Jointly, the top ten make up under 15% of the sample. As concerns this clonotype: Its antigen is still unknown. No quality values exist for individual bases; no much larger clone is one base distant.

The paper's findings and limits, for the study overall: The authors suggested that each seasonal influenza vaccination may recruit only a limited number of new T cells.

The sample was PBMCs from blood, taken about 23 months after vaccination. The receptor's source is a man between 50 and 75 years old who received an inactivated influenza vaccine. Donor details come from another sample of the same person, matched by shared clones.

The CDR3 is CSVDRRAGELFF. Here is the DNA: TGCAGCGTTGATCGACGTGCCGGGGAGCTGTTTTTT. Rearrangement joined TRBV29-1 to TRBJ2-2; the D gene is unclear. In the germline V gene, CDR1 corresponds to SQVTM and CDR2 to ANQGSEA. The cysteine opens and the phenylalanine closes a CDR3 of 12 amino acids. This entry keeps only the CDR3 DNA: 36 bases, framed from base 1. V was cut back by 3 bases and J by 6 bases, leaving a gap of 8 bases between them.